The TCR beta chain described here comes from a study of identifying expanded T cells in peripheral blood (dated by TCRdb to 2018 to 2020). Some background on the complete study: Separate aliquots of the same genomic DNA pool were sequenced to produce technical replicates, and four replicates were compared in pairs.

TCRbeta CDR3 regions were profiled by bias-controlled multiplex PCR amplification of genomic DNA with the immunoSEQ Assay. In the paper's pipeline: To quantify the absolute abundance of each unique TCRbeta CDR3 region, the sequences were collapsed and filtered. Differential abundance was assessed using a binomial (Fisher-equivalent) model and a beta-binomial model in which time-dependent variance fitted from healthy donors was added. Clones with fewer than 5 combined templates were excluded, and clones with Benjamini-Hochberg FDR below 0.01 were called differentially abundant. Using the form v = (b*log(k)+a)^2, the beta-binomial variance was modeled as a function of the total template count across the two samples. TCRdb provides this immuneACCESS table in a form limited to in-frame rearrangements. Some clones are lacking; in checked studies, under half of them reflect an unresolved V gene, and why the rest are absent is not known. The V and J calls and the clone size are those of that table, but D and trimming were determined from the DNA. Present in this sample are more than 70,000 clones, roughly 86% of which were seen just once. Together, the top ten hold 4.5% to 7% of the sample.

This clone was counted once. The specificity of this receptor is unknown. The record has no base qualities; no much larger clone is one base away. V loses 2 bases, J loses 8 bases, and the germline ends lie 15 bases apart. Including cysteine and phenylalanine, the CDR3 has 13 amino acids. Only the CDR3 DNA is retained, 39 bases long and in frame from the first base. Per the germline V gene (reference sequence), GTSNPN is the CDR1 and SVGIG is the CDR2. During the collection period, no immune events, such as infections, were documented for the healthy donors. Healthy-donor blood repertoires served as a training cohort to calibrate time-dependent variance in a beta-binomial model of T-cell clone differential abundance. The training cohort included 10 healthy donors, of whom 3 were female and 7 were male. Donor ages ranged from 29 to 64 years, with an average of approximately 43 years. Whole blood was collected from each healthy donor at three time points spaced around two weeks apart and obtained from a commercial supplier. Genomic DNA was extracted from unsorted whole blood for immunosequencing.

Here is what the overall study found, with its caveats: The binomial model flagged approximately 1.2 differentially abundant clones between technical replicates, compared with about 16 over about 2 weeks and about 20 over around 4 weeks. The beta-binomial model significantly reduced the number of clones called differentially abundant and the false-positive rate across all healthy-donor time intervals. For all healthy donors, the variance in clone template counts between roughly 2-week samples rose significantly as total template count increased. It was expected by the authors that biological variance in healthy repertoires might increase further over much longer intervals, such as months to years.

Material for sequencing was blood. The chain uses TRBV30 and TRBJ1-2; a tentative D match to TRBD1 spans 6 bases. This TCR was sampled from a person between 18 and 69 years old in good health. CDR3 sequence: CAWSPPSRGGYTF. The sequence in DNA is TGTGCCTGGAGTCCGCCATCCAGGGGCGGCTACACCTTC.